Included here is one TCR beta chain sequence, with context. This clone was picked up a small number of times. It has no known antigen specificity. The record has no base qualities; no much larger clone is one base away. The cohort was made up of roughly 670 healthy bone marrow donors. All cohort members were sampled while nominally healthy, although unrecorded immune exposures were likely present. The donor tested CMV seropositive and was one of the 289 seropositive cohort members. A peripheral blood sample was provided by each donor, and peripheral blood mononuclear cells were used for TCR beta sequencing. Genomic DNA extraction from the blood cell samples was performed with the Qiagen DNeasy Blood Extraction Kit. Library prep was done by the immunoSEQ multiplex PCR assay. The multiplex PCR relied on a mix of 60 forward primers for TCR Vbeta segments and 13 reverse primers for TCR Jbeta segments. Amplification of the CDR3 region of rearranged TCR beta genes was performed with a multiplex PCR assay on genomic DNA. Amplified TCR beta libraries were sequenced as 87-base-pair reads on the Illumina HiSeq System. Per the authors' processing: Across the 500 to 700 repertoires, a later analysis counted 80 million or so unique TCR beta chains, roughly 11 million of which were shared by at least two donors. A nearest-neighbor algorithm error-corrected the raw reads and collapsed the reads into unique sequences, merging closely related sequences to remove PCR and sequencing errors. V, D and J gene segments were assigned by aligning CDR3 sequences to IMGT reference sequences. For a sequence to be retained, a match of at least six nucleotides was required to both a V gene segment and a J gene segment. A rearrangement counted as productive if the CDR3 had no stop codons and remained in frame with V and J, and every other rearrangement counted as non-productive. Following IMGT convention, CDR3 was defined as the stretch from the second conserved V-encoded cysteine to the conserved J-encoded phenylalanine. Sequences without an unambiguous match to a single V gene segment were excluded from the earlier analysis of 450 to 750 of the donors. In an earlier analysis of several hundred of the donors, V segments were called functional above 56.7% productive rearrangements and were called segregating when the between-donor standard deviation exceeded 5%. To diagnose cytomegalovirus status from the catalog of TCR beta chain sequences, a statistical classification framework was built. A later analysis assigned V and J genes by comparing TCR nucleotide sequences with IMGT/GENE-DB human TR gene sequences. A later analysis assigned CDR3 sequences and most-parsimonious VDJ recombination scenarios with the TCRdist pipeline. In a later analysis, every TCR beta chain was defined by the combination of its CDR3 amino acid sequence and its V-gene family, and reads without a unique V-gene family were dropped. As a way to deal with suspected cross-contamination and a sequencing artifact, a later analysis dropped 592 nucleotide sequences that were highly shared and had low generation probability. In a later analysis, a clonal expansion index was calculated for each public chain from normalized within-repertoire ranks of inferred template counts. In a later analysis, generation probabilities were computed with a VDJ recombination model fitted to out-of-frame rearrangements, and the resulting probabilities were checked against IGoR. In a later analysis, hypergeometric tests were used to score TCR-TCR, TCR-HLA and TCR-CMV co-occurrence, with a repertoire-size bias correction applied to TCR pairs. To estimate false discovery rates, a later analysis permuted the HLA or CMV assignments 20 times. In a later analysis, co-occurring TCRs were grouped using DBSCAN, and TCRdist sequence similarity was added for clustering within HLA-allele-positive subsets. Repertoires with fewer than 30,000 or more than 120,000 public chains were left out of co-occurrence clustering, as were four to six repertoires with anomalous nucleotide sharing. TCRdb stores this immuneACCESS table with in-frame sequences only. Part of the clones is absent; in the studies checked, under half of the shortfall reflects unresolved V genes, and no reason is known for the rest. Clonal size and the V and J genes are those of that table, whereas D and trimming came from the DNA. This sample gives 60,000 to 90,000 clones in total; approximately 63% of them show up just once. The ten biggest clones cover around a tenth of the sample.

The data are from a study of cytomegalovirus exposure and HLA in healthy donors (dated by TCRdb to about 2017). Some background on the complete study: In an earlier analysis of fewer than 750 of the donors, 276 Gb of sequence data and just under 120 million unique TCR beta sequences from about 190 million T cells were reported. Roughly 300 gigabases of sequencing data and approximately 92 million unique TCR sequences made up an early release that covered fewer than 650 HLA-typed donors. Of the roughly 430 genotyped donors, over 70% fell in the genetic ancestry cluster associated with self-reported Caucasian donors. The aim of the study was to test whether cataloging public T cell receptors could identify signatures of past pathogen exposure. The study used immunosequencing to profile the T cell repertoires of 666 subjects and linked those repertoires to cytomegalovirus serostatus. In addition to the first cohort of around 670 subjects, a separate validation cohort of some 120 different subjects was used. The study combined high-throughput TCR immunosequencing, statistical association of individual TCRs with disease status, and machine learning to predict cytomegalovirus infection status. In a later analysis, previously published TCR beta repertoires from roughly 710 donors were re-analyzed and high-resolution HLA genotyping was added so that TCR occurrence patterns could be studied. In the later analysis, no new phenotypic data were used to find candidate immune exposures; instead, reliance was placed on TCR beta sequences and their occurrence across donors. In an earlier analysis of 587 of the donors, high-throughput TCR beta sequencing was used to judge whether each TCR beta V gene segment behaved as functional or pseudogenic. Alongside the repertoire data, information on donor age, sex, ethnicity and CMV serostatus was compiled. In a later genetic analysis, genome-wide SNP genotypes for 398 of the 666 donors were used, and that subset was treated as a discovery cohort. All discovery cohort repertoires had been generated on a single sequencing platform. HLA typing included class I and class II loci at four-digit resolution. Typing coverage varied by locus: about 629-630 donors for A, B, C, DRB1 and DQB1; around 560 for DQA1; over 600 for DPA1; 450 to 480 for DPB1. Roughly 5 DR-DQ haplotypes were treated as single units for association and clustering because of strong linkage in the cohort. Among about 400 genotyped donors of the cohort, an average of approximately 200,000 unique TCR beta nucleotide sequences was sequenced per donor, of which about 19% were non-productive. Broad study findings and their caveats: When HLA alleles, especially DR and DQ, strongly co-occurred, TCR associations were difficult to assign to individual alleles. The study listed over 150 TCR beta chains as associated with cytomegalovirus. In vitro tests confirmed that three of the cytomegalovirus-associated TCR beta chains recognize cytomegalovirus antigens. A further reported finding was that TCR beta sequences accurately predicted the HLA-A and HLA-B alleles for most subjects in the first cohort. A later analysis reported that several top co-occurrence clusters appeared linked to parvovirus B19, influenza, CMV and Epstein-Barr virus. While some public TCRs were present in many individuals, most TCR sequences turned up only very rarely across donors. A later analysis found that HLA-associated TCR beta chains were more clonally expanded and had lower generation probabilities than equally common non-associated chains. Cytomegalovirus status was reported to be diagnosed by the classifier with high specificity and sensitivity in both the original and validation cohorts. A later analysis associated 15,000 to 20,000 TCR beta sequences with specific HLA alleles at a false discovery rate of 0.05. A later genetic analysis reported fewer N-insertions in productive TCRs among donors in an Asian-associated ancestry cluster than the roughly 640-donor mean. A later genetic analysis associated a missense DCLRE1C variant with V-gene and J-gene trimming of TCR beta chains, and an independent cohort replicated the association. In an earlier analysis of a few hundred of the donors, most TCR beta V segments were observed in productive rearrangements about 90% or about 30% of the time, broadly matching IMGT annotations. Some IMGT-functional V segments, including TRBV6-2 and TRBV6-3, could not be distinguished by the 87-base-pair reads and were therefore excluded. Only TCR beta chains were sequenced in this cohort, and the absence of alpha or paired-chain data limited detectable features. The only immune exposure information available for the cohort was CMV serostatus. The authors suggested that the approach could potentially be generalized to other disease states and immunological phenotypes. Presence/absence analyses assumed roughly uniform sequencing depth across donors, an assumption that may not hold. The sequencing pipeline was judged likely to have produced a cluster of highly shared sequence variants as a technical artifact. HLA typing was unavailable for some donors at each locus, so association tests used only the typed subset. Because counts were too low, 15 to 20 rarely observed V segments, including chromosome 9 orphons, were excluded from the earlier analysis of some 590 of the donors. According to a later analysis, TCR association rates differed among HLA loci, with DRB1 alleles showing the most associated TCRs and HLA-C alleles showing the fewest. In a later analysis, most CMV-associated TCR beta chains were found to appear HLA-restricted, with HLA associations seemingly driven largely by CMV exposure. Linkage disequilibrium might explain the correlated functional status among segregating V segments, but an unknown experimental factor could not be excluded.

V drops 4 bases and J drops 0 bases, leaving 14 bases in between. From its cysteine to its phenylalanine, the CDR3 spans 16 amino acids. The kept DNA is CDR3 alone, 48 bases in frame from the first base. The germline V gene provides CDR1 SGHTS and CDR2 YDEGEE. The sequence came from a woman between 45 and 65 years old in good health and CMV-seropositive. The chain couples TRBV5-8 to TRBJ1-5, and the D gene may be TRBD1, 5 bases matching. Sequencing input: PBMCs. The nucleotide sequence is TGTGCCAGCAGCCCTAGACAGAAGATTAGCAATCAGCCCCAGCATTTT. It encodes CASSPRQKISNQPQHF.